The 9 T cell receptor beta chains below come from one sample, sequenced in a study of cytomegalovirus exposure and HLA in healthy donors. TCRdb's copy holds only in-frame clones and misses some; the assay was immunoSEQ multiplex PCR. The sample has 150,000 to 200,000 clones, more than 75% seen once. Sequenced: PBMCs. Every receptor here comes from a woman in her twenties or thirties in good health and CMV-seronegative.

The CDR3 sequence: CASSESASVYEQYF. The CDR3 nucleotides are TGTGCCAGCAGTGAGTCGGCTAGCGTGTACGAGCAGTACTTC. The chain recombines TRBV2 with TRBJ2-7; D might be TRBD2 (6 bases). Per germline, CDR1 SNHLY and CDR2 FYNNEI. The V end was cut by 3 bases, the J end by 4 bases, with 13 bases between. This CDR3 contains 14 residues.

The sample holds one count of this clone. This rearrangement joins TRBV30 to TRBJ1-5; 8 bases fit TRBD1. Germline V CDR1 and CDR2: GTSNPN, SVGIG (reference sequence). The CDR3 totals 13 residues. With 2 bases clipped from V and 5 bases from J, the junction kept 2 bases outside the gene matches. The CDR3 coding sequence is TGTGCCTGGAGTTTACAGGGGGATCAGCCCCAGCATTTT. It translates to CAWSLQGDQPQHF. Based on the CDR3 plus reference TRBV30 and TRBJ1-5, the full variable domain is SQTIHQWPATLVQPVGSPLSLECTVEGTSNPNLYWYRQAAGRGLQLLFYSVGIGQISSEVPQNLSASRPQDRQFILSSKKLLLSDSGFYLCAWSLQGDQPQHFGDGTRLSIL.

The chain joins TRBV7-2 to TRBJ2-2, with 12 bases lining up with TRBD2. CDR3 size: 18 residues. Germline V gene lookup returns CDR1 SGHTA and CDR2 FQGNSA. With V trimmed by 5 bases and J by 5 bases, 12 bases remained unmatched. The CDR3 loop is CASSVGLAGTMGTGELFF. The CDR3 coding sequence is TGTGCCAGCAGCGTAGGACTAGCGGGGACAATGGGAACCGGGGAGCTGTTTTTT.

V and J are TRBV15 and TRBJ2-7; the D gene is possibly TRBD2 (5 bases). The CDR3 spans 16 residues. Germline V lookup: CDR1 LNHNV, CDR2 YYDKDF (reference sequence). Trimming removed 2 bases at V and 3 bases at J, with 17 bases between. The CDR3 DNA sequence: TGTGCCACCAGCAGAATACCTTCAGGCGGGTTCTACGAGCAGTACTTC. Its translation is CATSRIPSGGFYEQYF.

V and J are TRBV11-2 and TRBJ2-1; 12 bases agree with TRBD2. The V gene's germline CDR1 is SGHAT and CDR2 FQNNGV. This CDR3 region has 15 residues. The V gene end was trimmed by 5 bases and the J gene end by 10 bases; junction bases not matched to a gene: 9. CDR3 in amino acids: CASSKTSGGRGEQFF. Here the CDR3 DNA reads TGTGCCAGCAGCAAGACTAGCGGGGGCCGTGGAGAGCAGTTCTTC.

The chain recombines TRBV20-1 with TRBJ2-3, with D uncertain. Germline CDR1 and CDR2: DFQATT and SNEGSKA (reference sequence). The CDR3 contains 11 residues. V shed 5 bases and J shed 4 bases, with 7 bases lying between them. The CDR3 region is CSAPTADTQYF. CDR3 nucleotide sequence: TGCAGTGCTCCCACAGCAGATACGCAGTATTTT.

The rearrangement joins TRBV15 to TRBJ2-3; 13 bases line up with TRBD2. This CDR3 spans 16 amino acids. Germline lookup yields CDR1 LNHNV and CDR2 YYDKDF (reference sequence). V dropped 0 bases and J dropped 11; count of bases not matched to a gene: 8. CDR3 DNA sequence: TGTGCCACCAGCAGAGACCAACTAGCGGGGGGGCGAGGGCAGTATTTT. Residues: CATSRDQLAGGRGQYF.

This rearrangement joins TRBV6-5 to TRBJ2-7; TRBD2 agrees at 7 bases. After removal of 7 bases from V and 0 bases from J, the junction contained 9 bases not matched to a gene. The germline CDR1 and CDR2 sequences are MNHEY and SVGAGI. This CDR3 has 15 amino acids. This CDR3 is CASTGGSGTSYEQYF. As DNA, the CDR3 is TGTGCCAGCACCGGGGGGAGTGGGACCTCCTACGAGCAGTACTTC.

This chain joins TRBV4-1 and TRBJ1-2; 7 bases align to TRBD1. The CDR3 runs 18 residues. V lost 1 base, J lost 2 bases, and 13 bases stayed unmatched. Per germline, CDR1 MGHRA and CDR2 YSYEKL. CDR3 sequence (DNA): TGCGCCAGCAGCCAAGTGACCCTCGCGGGGACAGAAAACTATGGCTACACCTTC. Translated, it gives CASSQVTLAGTENYGYTF.